This T cell receptor beta chain was documented in a study of control samples from healthy donors and cancer patients. Repertoires were generated with immunoSEQ multiplex PCR, while TCRdb's copy carries only in-frame clones and drops some. Altogether around 22,000 clones are present, 65% to 90% being singletons, with the ten largest covering 27%. CDR3 size: 12 residues. V was pared by 5 bases and J by 0 bases, with 6 bases between. Looked up from germline, CDR1 is SGHDT and CDR2 is YYEEEE. V and J are TRBV5-6 and TRBJ2-7; no definite D call. This TCR was recovered from a man in his fifties or sixties with head and neck cancer. Material for sequencing was PBMCs. The CDR3 loop reads CASRRNSYEQYF. The CDR3 nucleotides read TGTGCCAGCAGGCGGAACTCCTACGAGCAGTACTTC.